A selection of T cell receptor beta chains follows, all from one sample in a study of shared clonotypes between healthy human individuals. Only in-frame clones appear in the TCRdb table, and some are missing; sequencing was by immunoSEQ multiplex PCR. Of about 1,800,000 clones detected, approximately 94% appear once; the ten largest clones hold more than 0.9%. The sequenced sample was naive CD8+ T cells sorted from blood. These receptors all come from a man younger than 35 in good health. The CDR3 runs from the conserved cysteine through the conserved F or W. The D gene is left open where the match is weak. The size entry is marked missing in some rows and otherwise reads once, few, many or a size class.

clone size,J gene,D gene,V gene,CDR3 protein,CDR3 DNA
once,TRBJ2-3,TRBD2,TRBV4-1,CASSQDPSGGATDTQYF,TGCGCCAGCAGCCAAGATCCCAGCGGGGGGGCGACAGATACGCAGTATTTT
.,TRBJ2-7,TRBD1,TRBV4-1,CASSQEEGTGAYEQYF,TGCGCCAGCAGCCAAGAAGAGGGGACAGGGGCCTACGAGCAGTACTTC
.,TRBJ2-7,TRBD2,TRBV5-1,CASSVASGRIPYEQYF,TGCGCCAGCAGCGTGGCTAGCGGGAGGATCCCCTACGAGCAGTACTTC
.,TRBJ1-2,TRBD1,TRBV9,CASSVPDDLRQGGVGYTF,TGTGCCAGCAGCGTACCAGACGATCTACGACAGGGTGGGGTTGGCTACACCTTC
.,TRBJ1-5,TRBD1,TRBV4-1,CASSQAGGVGQPQHF,TGCGCCAGCAGCCAAGCAGGGGGCGTGGGTCAGCCCCAGCATTTT
.,TRBJ2-6,.,TRBV19,CASTLGSGANVLTF,TGTGCCAGTACGTTGGGCTCTGGGGCCAACGTCCTGACTTTC
.,TRBJ2-5,TRBD2,TRBV4-3,CASSQVLGGPDETQYF,TGCGCCAGCAGCCAAGTATTGGGAGGGCCGGACGAGACCCAGTACTTC
.,TRBJ1-1,.,TRBV7-2,CASSRVSSANTEAFF,TGTGCCAGCAGCCGCGTATCCTCGGCAAACACTGAAGCTTTCTTT
.,TRBJ2-7,.,TRBV27,CASSPLRAYISEQYF,TGTGCCAGCAGTCCCCTCCGGGCGTATATAAGCGAGCAGTACTTC
.,TRBJ2-7,.,TRBV7-9,CASSFDSPGQYF,TGTGCCAGCAGTTTCGACTCCCCGGGGCAGTACTTC
.,TRBJ1-1,.,TRBV7-3,CASSSDRNTEAFF,TGTGCCAGCAGCTCGGACAGGAACACTGAAGCTTTCTTT
.,TRBJ2-7,.,TRBV7-3,CASSSSYGYEQYF,TGTGCCAGCAGCTCCAGTTATGGCTACGAGCAGTACTTC
.,TRBJ2-2,.,TRBV27,CASSFSEESGTGELFF,TGTGCCAGCAGTTTCTCTGAGGAGTCCGGGACCGGGGAGCTGTTTTTT
.,TRBJ1-6,.,TRBV7-6,CASSLNSRPLSPLHF,TGTGCCAGCAGCTTAAACAGCCGGCCGCTTTCACCCCTCCACTTT
.,TRBJ1-2,.,TRBV6-5,CASSSSTGETFYGYTF,TGTGCCAGCAGTTCCTCGACAGGAGAGACCTTCTATGGCTACACCTTC
.,TRBJ2-3,TRBD1,TRBV4-1,CASSQVTGGTDTQYF,TGCGCCAGCAGCCAAGTTACAGGGGGGACAGATACGCAGTATTTT
once,TRBJ1-1,.,TRBV19,CASSMDGNMNTEAFF,TGTGCCAGTAGTATGGACGGAAACATGAACACTGAAGCTTTCTTT
.,TRBJ2-2,.,TRBV4-1,CASSQEGPLVTGELFF,TGCGCCAGCAGCCAAGAAGGGCCGCTCGTCACCGGGGAGCTGTTTTTT
once,TRBJ2-3,TRBD2,TRBV9,CASSSVAGGRSTDTQYF,TGTGCCAGCAGCTCGGTAGCGGGAGGCCGGAGCACAGATACGCAGTATTTT
.,TRBJ2-2,.,TRBV7-8,CASSSPFAANTGELFF,TGTGCCAGCAGCTCTCCGTTTGCCGCGAACACCGGGGAGCTGTTTTTT
.,TRBJ2-1,.,TRBV7-9,CASSLGLGEQFF,TGTGCCAGCAGCTTAGGACTTGGTGAGCAGTTCTTC
.,TRBJ1-2,.,TRBV4-1,CASSQDGVWVYGYTF,TGCGCCAGCAGCCAAGATGGGGTTTGGGTGTATGGCTACACCTTC
.,TRBJ2-5,.,TRBV6-5,CASTSSSIQETQYF,TGTGCCAGCACTTCTTCCAGCATCCAAGAGACCCAGTACTTC
.,TRBJ2-7,.,TRBV6-1,CASRARFGYEQYF,TGTGCCAGCAGAGCTAGGTTCGGCTACGAGCAGTACTTC
.,TRBJ2-7,TRBD2,TRBV6-6,CASEMTSGDSYEQYF,TGTGCCAGTGAGATGACTAGCGGGGATTCCTACGAGCAGTACTTC
.,TRBJ2-1,.,TRBV30,CAWSGREDYNEQFF,TGTGCCTGGAGTGGCCGGGAAGACTACAATGAGCAGTTCTTC
.,TRBJ2-7,.,TRBV2,CASRWKEASYEQYF,TGTGCCAGCAGGTGGAAGGAGGCTTCCTACGAGCAGTACTTC
.,TRBJ1-1,.,TRBV10-3,CAIRGSEDPEAFF,TGTGCCATCAGGGGCTCTGAGGATCCTGAAGCTTTCTTT
.,TRBJ2-7,.,TRBV9,CASSVGASSYEQYF,TGTGCCAGCAGCGTAGGAGCATCCTCCTACGAGCAGTACTTC
.,TRBJ2-1,.,TRBV6-1,CASSVRADNEQFF,TGTGCCAGCAGTGTCAGGGCCGACAATGAGCAGTTCTTC
.,TRBJ2-4,.,TRBV29-1,CSVKNVDAKNIQYF,TGCAGCGTTAAAAATGTAGATGCCAAAAACATTCAGTACTTC
.,TRBJ2-5,.,TRBV11-2,CASSLGDGGLLYQETQYF,TGTGCCAGCAGCTTAGGGGACGGGGGGCTCCTGTACCAAGAGACCCAGTACTTC
few,TRBJ2-4,TRBD1,TRBV28,CASSRGQGLDIQYF,TGTGCCAGCAGTAGGGGACAGGGTTTGGACATTCAGTACTTC
.,TRBJ1-2,.,TRBV14,CASSQVTSYGYTF,TGTGCCAGCAGCCAAGTCACATCCTATGGCTACACCTTC
.,TRBJ1-1,TRBD1,TRBV19,CAVSPRGQAEAFF,TGTGCCGTATCCCCCAGGGGGCAAGCTGAAGCTTTCTTT
.,TRBJ2-7,.,TRBV30,CAFRVHEQYF,TGTGCCTTCAGGGTTCATGAGCAGTACTTC
.,TRBJ2-7,.,TRBV5-1,CASSLEMGSIYEQYF,TGCGCCAGCAGCTTGGAAATGGGCTCAATCTACGAGCAGTACTTC
.,TRBJ1-1,.,TRBV5-6,CASSLWAEWNTEAFF,TGTGCCAGCAGCTTGTGGGCAGAATGGAACACTGAAGCTTTCTTT
.,TRBJ1-1,TRBD1,TRBV29-1,CSHMQGGEAFF,TGCAGCCACATGCAGGGGGGTGAAGCTTTCTTT
.,TRBJ2-1,.,TRBV4-1,CASSQAESGAFYNEQFF,TGCGCCAGCAGCCAAGCGGAGTCAGGGGCATTCTACAATGAGCAGTTCTTC
.,TRBJ2-7,TRBD2,TRBV29-1,CSVEAGGVDEQYF,TGCAGCGTTGAGGCGGGAGGAGTCGACGAGCAGTACTTC
.,TRBJ1-2,.,TRBV29-1,CSVDGEDWYGYTF,TGCAGCGTTGACGGGGAGGATTGGTATGGCTACACCTTC
few,TRBJ1-5,.,TRBV4-1,CASSQFGQYQPQHF,TGCGCCAGCAGCCAATTCGGGCAATATCAGCCCCAGCATTTT
.,TRBJ2-7,.,TRBV4-1,CASSHVRGAGLDEQYF,TGCGCCAGCAGCCACGTCCGGGGGGCGGGACTCGACGAGCAGTACTTC
.,TRBJ1-5,.,TRBV27,CASSNLGSDYNSNQPQHF,TGTGCCAGCAGTAACCTCGGCAGCGACTACAATAGCAATCAGCCCCAGCATTTT
.,TRBJ2-7,.,TRBV7-2,CASSLASSYEQYF,TGTGCCAGCAGTCTGGCCAGCTCCTACGAGCAGTACTTC
.,TRBJ2-3,.,TRBV4-2,CASSPQLEVLTDTQYF,TGTGCCAGCAGCCCCCAATTGGAGGTCCTAACAGATACGCAGTATTTT
.,TRBJ2-1,TRBD1,TRBV7-9,CASSLRQGVHNEQFF,TGTGCCAGCAGCTTAAGGCAGGGGGTGCACAATGAGCAGTTCTTC
.,TRBJ2-2,.,TRBV6-5,CASLGPGELFF,TGTGCCAGCTTGGGGCCCGGGGAGCTGTTTTTT
.,TRBJ2-1,TRBD2,TRBV27,CASSRTSGAFNEQFF,TGTGCCAGCAGTCGAACTAGCGGGGCGTTCAATGAGCAGTTCTTC
.,TRBJ2-1,.,TRBV2,CALRGGEQFF,TGTGCCCTTCGGGGTGGCGAGCAGTTCTTC
.,TRBJ2-2,.,TRBV18,CASSPQGRENTGELFF,TGTGCCAGCTCACCACAGGGCAGGGAAAACACCGGGGAGCTGTTTTTT
.,TRBJ1-5,TRBD1,TRBV11-3,CASSLGGQGLCVQPQHF,TGTGCCAGCAGCTTAGGTGGACAGGGGTTGTGTGTTCAGCCCCAGCATTTT
.,TRBJ2-5,.,TRBV13,CASSLRSQETQYF,TGTGCCAGCAGCTTACGATCGCAAGAGACCCAGTACTTC
.,TRBJ2-7,.,TRBV28,CASSPPWGTTYEQYF,TGTGCCAGCAGTCCTCCGTGGGGGACGACCTACGAGCAGTACTTC